Described below is a single T cell receptor (beta chain) sequence and its context. Antigen unknown. Using a J-beta primer mix together with a sample-barcoded 5' primer, a second PCR was run for roughly 6 to 11 cycles. Every sample returned 2.5 million or more CDR3-containing paired-end reads. Via MiXCR, TCRdb re-called the 5' RACE reads, giving one row per CDR3 protein. The sample comprises over 950,000 distinct CDR3 sequences, roughly 51% of which are singletons, and about 20% rests with the top ten. V lost 6 bases and J 2 bases, leaving 10 bases between the germline ends. Germline values: CDR1 MDHEN, CDR2 SYDVKM. This CDR3 has 14 residues. This sample stems from a study of blood T cells in healthy people across ages. Findings of the study overall: It was the long-lived donors that had more naive CD4+ cells and higher diversity than aged donors. Donor CMV status, an unknown factor, possibly confounded changes in expanded clonotypes. PBMCs went unsorted, and a conclusive naive versus antigen-experienced comparison was therefore prevented.

The V gene is TRBV28, the J gene TRBJ2-2; perhaps TRBD1 as D (6 bases). Sequencing was performed on blood. The sequence derives from a woman aged 55-69 years in good health. The CDR3 DNA reads as TGTGCCAGCAGGCAGGGGTTCAACACCGGGGAGCTGTTTTTT. Encoded protein: CASRQGFNTGELFF.